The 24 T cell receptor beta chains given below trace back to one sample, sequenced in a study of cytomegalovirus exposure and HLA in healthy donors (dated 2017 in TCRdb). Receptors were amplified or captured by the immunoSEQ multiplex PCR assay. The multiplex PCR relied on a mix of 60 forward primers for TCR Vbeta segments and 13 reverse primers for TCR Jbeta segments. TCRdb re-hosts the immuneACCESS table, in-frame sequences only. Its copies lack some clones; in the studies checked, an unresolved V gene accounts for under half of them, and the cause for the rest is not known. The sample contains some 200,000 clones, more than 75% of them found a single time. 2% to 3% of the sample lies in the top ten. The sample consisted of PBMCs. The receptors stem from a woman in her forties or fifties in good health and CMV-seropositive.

CDR3 amino acids: CASSLGSWPGAGNTIYF. DNA for the CDR3: TGTGCCAGCAGCTTGGGAAGCTGGCCAGGGGCGGGAAACACCATATATTTT. This sequence joins TRBV5-4 and TRBJ1-3, with D perhaps TRBD1 (6 bases). This CDR3 region has 17 residues. Between the trimmed V and J ends, which lost 0 bases and 4 bases, there was a span of 17 bases. The germline CDR1 and CDR2 sequences are SGHNT and YYREEE (reference sequence).

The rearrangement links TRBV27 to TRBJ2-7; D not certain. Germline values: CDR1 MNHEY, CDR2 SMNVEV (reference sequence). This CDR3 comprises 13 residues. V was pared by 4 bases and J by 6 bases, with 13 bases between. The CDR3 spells CASSYSIGGEQYF. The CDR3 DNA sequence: TGTGCCAGCAGTTACTCGATTGGCGGCGAGCAGTACTTC.

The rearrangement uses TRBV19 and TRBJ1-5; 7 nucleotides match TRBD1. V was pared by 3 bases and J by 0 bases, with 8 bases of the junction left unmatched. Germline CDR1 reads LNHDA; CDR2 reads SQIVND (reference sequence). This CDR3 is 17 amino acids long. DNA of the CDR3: TGTGCCAGTAGTATGCCGGACAGGCTCTATAGCAATCAGCCCCAGCATTTT. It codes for CASSMPDRLYSNQPQHF.

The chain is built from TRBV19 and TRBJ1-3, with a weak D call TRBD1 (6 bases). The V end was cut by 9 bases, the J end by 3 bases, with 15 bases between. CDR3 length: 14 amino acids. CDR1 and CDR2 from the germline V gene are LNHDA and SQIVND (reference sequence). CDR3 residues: CASIAGARGNTIYF. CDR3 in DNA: TGTGCCAGCATAGCAGGGGCGCGTGGAAACACCATATATTTT.

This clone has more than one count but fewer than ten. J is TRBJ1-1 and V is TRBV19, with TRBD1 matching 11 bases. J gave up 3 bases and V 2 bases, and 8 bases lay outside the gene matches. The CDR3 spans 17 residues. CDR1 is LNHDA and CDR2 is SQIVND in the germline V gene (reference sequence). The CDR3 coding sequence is TGTGCCAGTAGTATACCACCTGGACAGGGGGCTTACACTGAAGCTTTCTTT. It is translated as CASSIPPGQGAYTEAFF.

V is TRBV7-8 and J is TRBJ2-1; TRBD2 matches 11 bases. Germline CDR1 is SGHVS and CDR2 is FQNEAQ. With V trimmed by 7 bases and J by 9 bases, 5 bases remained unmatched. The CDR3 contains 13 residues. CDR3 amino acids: CASNNLAGGEQFF. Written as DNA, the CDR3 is TGTGCCAGCAACAACCTAGCGGGGGGTGAGCAGTTCTTC.

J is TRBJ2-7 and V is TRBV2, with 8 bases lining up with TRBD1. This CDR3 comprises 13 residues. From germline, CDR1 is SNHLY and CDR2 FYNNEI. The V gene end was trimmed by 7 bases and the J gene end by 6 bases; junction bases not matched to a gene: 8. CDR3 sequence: CASTSPGGSEQYF. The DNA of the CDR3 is TGTGCCAGCACTTCCCCAGGGGGCTCCGAGCAGTACTTC.

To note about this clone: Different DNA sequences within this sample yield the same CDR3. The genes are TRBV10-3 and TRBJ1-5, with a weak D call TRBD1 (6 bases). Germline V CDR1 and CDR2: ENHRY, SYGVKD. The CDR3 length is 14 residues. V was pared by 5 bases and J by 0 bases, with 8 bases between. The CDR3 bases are TGTGCCATCAGTTTGGACAGTAGCAATCAGCCCCAGCATTTT. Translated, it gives CAISLDSSNQPQHF.

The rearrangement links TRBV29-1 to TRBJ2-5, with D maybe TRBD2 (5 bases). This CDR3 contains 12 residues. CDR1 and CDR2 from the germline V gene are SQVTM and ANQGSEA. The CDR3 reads CSGRETQETQYF. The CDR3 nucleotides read TGCAGTGGAAGGGAGACACAAGAGACCCAGTACTTC.

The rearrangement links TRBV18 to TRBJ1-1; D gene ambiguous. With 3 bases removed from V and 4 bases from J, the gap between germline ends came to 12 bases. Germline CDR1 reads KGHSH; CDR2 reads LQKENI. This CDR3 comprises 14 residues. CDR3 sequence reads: CASSPSGGITEAFF. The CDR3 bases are TGTGCCAGCTCACCGTCCGGAGGGATCACTGAAGCTTTCTTT.

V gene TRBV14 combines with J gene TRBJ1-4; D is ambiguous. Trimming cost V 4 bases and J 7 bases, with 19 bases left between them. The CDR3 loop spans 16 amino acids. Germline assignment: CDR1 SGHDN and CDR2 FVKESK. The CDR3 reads CASSPRTLSAGEKLFF. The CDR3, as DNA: TGTGCCAGCAGCCCCCGGACCCTTTCGGCGGGTGAAAAACTGTTTTTT.

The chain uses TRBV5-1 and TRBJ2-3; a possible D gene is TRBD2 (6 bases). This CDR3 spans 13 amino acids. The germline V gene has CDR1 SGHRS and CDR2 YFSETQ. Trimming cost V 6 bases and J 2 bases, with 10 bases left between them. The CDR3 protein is CASTTSFTDTQYF. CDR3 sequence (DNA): TGCGCCAGCACGACTAGTTTCACAGATACGCAGTATTTT.

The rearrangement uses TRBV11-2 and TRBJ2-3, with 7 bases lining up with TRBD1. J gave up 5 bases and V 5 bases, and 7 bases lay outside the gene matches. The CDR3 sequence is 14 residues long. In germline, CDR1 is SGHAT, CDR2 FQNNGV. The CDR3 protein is CASSLGTDQDTQYF. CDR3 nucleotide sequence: TGTGCCAGCAGCCTTGGGACAGATCAAGATACGCAGTATTTT. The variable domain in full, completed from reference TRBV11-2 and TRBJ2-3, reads EAGVAQSPRYKIIEKRQSVAFWCNPISGHATLYWYQQILGQGPKLLIQFQNNGVVDDSQLPKDRFSAERLKGVDSTLKIQPAKLEDSAVYLCASSLGTDQDTQYFGPGTRLTVL.

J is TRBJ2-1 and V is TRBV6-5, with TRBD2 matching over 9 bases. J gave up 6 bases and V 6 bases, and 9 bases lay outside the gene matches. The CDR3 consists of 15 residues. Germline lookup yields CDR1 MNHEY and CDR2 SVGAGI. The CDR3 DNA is TGTGCCAGCAGACCCAGACTAGCGGATTTCAATGAGCAGTTCTTC. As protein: CASRPRLADFNEQFF.

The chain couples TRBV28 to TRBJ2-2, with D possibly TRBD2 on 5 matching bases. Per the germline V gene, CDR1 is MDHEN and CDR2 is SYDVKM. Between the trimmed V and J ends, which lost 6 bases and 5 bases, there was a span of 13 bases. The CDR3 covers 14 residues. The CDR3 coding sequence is TGTGCCAGCAGAATCGAGAGGGCAACCGGGGAGCTGTTTTTT. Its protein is CASRIERATGELFF.

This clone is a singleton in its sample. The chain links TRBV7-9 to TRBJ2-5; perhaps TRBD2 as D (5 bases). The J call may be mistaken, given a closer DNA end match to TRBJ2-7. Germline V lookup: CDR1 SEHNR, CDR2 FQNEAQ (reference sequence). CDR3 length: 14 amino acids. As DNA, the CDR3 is TGTGCCAGCAGCTTTCGGGATCCCCTCTACGAGCAGTACTTC. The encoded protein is CASSFRDPLYEQYF.

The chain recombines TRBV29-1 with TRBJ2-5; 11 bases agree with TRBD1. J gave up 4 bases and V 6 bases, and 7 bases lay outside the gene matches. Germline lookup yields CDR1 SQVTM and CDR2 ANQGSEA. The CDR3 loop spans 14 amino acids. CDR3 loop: CSVRGTGGGETQYF. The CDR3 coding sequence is TGCAGCGTCCGTGGGACAGGGGGTGGAGAGACCCAGTACTTC.

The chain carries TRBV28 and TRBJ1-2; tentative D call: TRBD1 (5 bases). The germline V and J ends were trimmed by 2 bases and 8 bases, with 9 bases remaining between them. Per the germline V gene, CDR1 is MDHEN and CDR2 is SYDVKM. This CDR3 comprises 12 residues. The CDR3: CASSLMGGGYTF. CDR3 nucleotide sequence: TGTGCCAGCAGTTTAATGGGGGGAGGCTACACCTTC.

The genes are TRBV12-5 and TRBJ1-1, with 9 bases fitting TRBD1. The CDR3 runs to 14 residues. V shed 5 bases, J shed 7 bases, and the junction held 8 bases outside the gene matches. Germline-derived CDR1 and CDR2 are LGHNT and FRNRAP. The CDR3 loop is CASGPWTGDYEAFF. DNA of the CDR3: TGTGCTAGTGGTCCCTGGACAGGGGACTATGAAGCTTTCTTT.

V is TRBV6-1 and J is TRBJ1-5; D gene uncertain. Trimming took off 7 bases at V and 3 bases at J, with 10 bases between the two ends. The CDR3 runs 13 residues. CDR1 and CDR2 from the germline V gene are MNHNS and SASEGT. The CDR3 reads CASMVGLNQPQHF. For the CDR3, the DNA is TGTGCCAGCATGGTAGGACTCAATCAGCCCCAGCATTTT.

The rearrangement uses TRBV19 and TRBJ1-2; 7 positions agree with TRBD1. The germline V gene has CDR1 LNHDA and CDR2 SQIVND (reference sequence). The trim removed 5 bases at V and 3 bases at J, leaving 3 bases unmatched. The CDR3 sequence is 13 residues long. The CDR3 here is CASSSTGDYGYTF. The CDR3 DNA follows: TGTGCCAGTAGTTCCACAGGGGACTATGGCTACACCTTC.

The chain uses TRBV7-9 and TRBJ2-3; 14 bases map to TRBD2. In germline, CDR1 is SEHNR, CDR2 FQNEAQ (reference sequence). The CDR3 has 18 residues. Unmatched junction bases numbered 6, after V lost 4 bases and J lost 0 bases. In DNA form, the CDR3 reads TGTGCCAGCAGCTCTCCGGGACTAGCGGGGGCCAGCACAGATACGCAGTATTTT. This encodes CASSSPGLAGASTDTQYF. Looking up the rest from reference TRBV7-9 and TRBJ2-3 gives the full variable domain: DTGVSQNPRHKITKRGQNVTFRCDPISEHNRLYWYRQTLGQGPEFLTYFQNEAQLEKSRLLSDRFSAERPKGSFSTLEIQRTEQGDSAMYLCASSSPGLAGASTDTQYFGPGTRLTVL.

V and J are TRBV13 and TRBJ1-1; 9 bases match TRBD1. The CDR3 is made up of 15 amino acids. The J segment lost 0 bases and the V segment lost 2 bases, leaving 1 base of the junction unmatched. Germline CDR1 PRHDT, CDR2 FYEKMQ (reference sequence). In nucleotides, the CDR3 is TGTGCCAGCAGCTTACGGGACAGGGTGAACACTGAAGCTTTCTTT. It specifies CASSLRDRVNTEAFF.

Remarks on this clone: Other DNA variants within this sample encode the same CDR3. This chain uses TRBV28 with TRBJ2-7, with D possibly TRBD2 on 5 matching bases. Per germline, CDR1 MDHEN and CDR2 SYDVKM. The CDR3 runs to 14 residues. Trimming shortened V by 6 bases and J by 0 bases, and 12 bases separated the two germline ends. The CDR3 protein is CASSTVGSSYEQYF. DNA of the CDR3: TGTGCCAGCAGCACCGTGGGGAGCTCCTACGAGCAGTACTTC. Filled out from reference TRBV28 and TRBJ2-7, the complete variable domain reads DVKVTQSSRYLVKRTGEKVFLECVQDMDHENMFWYRQDPGLGLRLIYFSYDVKMKEKGDIPEGYSVSREKKERFSLILESASTNQTSMYLCASSTVGSSYEQYFGPGTRLTVT.